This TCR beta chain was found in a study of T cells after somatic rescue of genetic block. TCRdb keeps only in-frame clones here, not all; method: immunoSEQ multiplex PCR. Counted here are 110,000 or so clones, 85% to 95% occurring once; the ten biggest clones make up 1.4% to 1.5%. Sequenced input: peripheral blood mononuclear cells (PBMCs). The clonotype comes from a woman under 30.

DNA of the CDR3: TGTGCCAGCAGCCAAGAGTTGAGGGACAGAAGCTACGAGCAGTACTTC. Amino acid sequence: CASSQELRDRSYEQYF. The rearrangement links TRBV4-2 to TRBJ2-7, with TRBD1 matching over 7 bases. Germline CDR1 LGHNA, CDR2 YNFKEQ. This CDR3 contains 16 residues. The junction had 8 bases not matched to a gene; V was cut back by 0 bases and J by 3 bases.